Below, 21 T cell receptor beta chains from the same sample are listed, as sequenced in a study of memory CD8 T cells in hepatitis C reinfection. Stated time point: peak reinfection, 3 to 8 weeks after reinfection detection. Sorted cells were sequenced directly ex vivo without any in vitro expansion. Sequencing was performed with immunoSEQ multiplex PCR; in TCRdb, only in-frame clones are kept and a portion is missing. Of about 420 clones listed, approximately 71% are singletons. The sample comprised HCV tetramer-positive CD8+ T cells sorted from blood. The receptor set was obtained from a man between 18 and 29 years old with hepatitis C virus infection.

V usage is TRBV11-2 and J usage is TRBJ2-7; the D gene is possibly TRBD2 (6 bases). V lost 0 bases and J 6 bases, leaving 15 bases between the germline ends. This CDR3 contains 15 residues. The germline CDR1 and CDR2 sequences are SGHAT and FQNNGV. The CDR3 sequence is CASSLEAGSWGEQYF. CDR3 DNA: TGTGCCAGCAGCTTAGAGGCGGGGAGTTGGGGCGAGCAGTACTTC.

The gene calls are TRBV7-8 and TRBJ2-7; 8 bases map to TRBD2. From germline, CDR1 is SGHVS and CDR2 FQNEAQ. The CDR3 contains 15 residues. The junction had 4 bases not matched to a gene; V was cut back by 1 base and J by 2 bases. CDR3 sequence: CASSLVAGPTYEQYF. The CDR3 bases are TGTGCCAGCAGCTTAGTAGCGGGACCAACCTACGAGCAGTACTTC.

DNA of the CDR3: TGTGCCAGCAGCCCCCGGGGTAGCGGGGGATACACAGATACGCAGTATTTT. It translates to CASSPRGSGGYTDTQYF. The chain uses TRBV5-4 and TRBJ2-3; 9 bases agree with TRBD2. The CDR3 loop spans 17 amino acids. V lost 4 bases and J lost 2; bases outside the gene matches: 11. The germline V gene encodes CDR1 SGHNT and CDR2 YYREEE (reference sequence).

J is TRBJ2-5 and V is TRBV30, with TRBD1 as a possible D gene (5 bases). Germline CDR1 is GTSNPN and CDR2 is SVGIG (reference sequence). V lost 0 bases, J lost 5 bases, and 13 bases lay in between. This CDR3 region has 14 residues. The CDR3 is CAWSVPPGWETQYF. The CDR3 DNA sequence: TGTGCCTGGAGTGTACCCCCAGGGTGGGAGACCCAGTACTTC.

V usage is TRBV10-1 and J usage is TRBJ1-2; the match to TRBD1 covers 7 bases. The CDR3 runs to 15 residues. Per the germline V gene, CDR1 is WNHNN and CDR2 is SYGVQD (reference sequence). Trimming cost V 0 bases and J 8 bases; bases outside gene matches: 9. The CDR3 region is CASSESTGQAEGYTF. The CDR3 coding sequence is TGCGCCAGCAGTGAGTCGACAGGGCAAGCGGAGGGCTACACCTTC.

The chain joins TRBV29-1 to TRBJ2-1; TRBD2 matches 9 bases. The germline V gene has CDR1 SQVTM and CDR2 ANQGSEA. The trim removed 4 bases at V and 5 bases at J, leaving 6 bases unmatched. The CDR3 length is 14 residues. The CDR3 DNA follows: TGCAGCGTTGTGTTTAGCGGGAGTGACAATGAGCAGTTCTTC. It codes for CSVVFSGSDNEQFF.

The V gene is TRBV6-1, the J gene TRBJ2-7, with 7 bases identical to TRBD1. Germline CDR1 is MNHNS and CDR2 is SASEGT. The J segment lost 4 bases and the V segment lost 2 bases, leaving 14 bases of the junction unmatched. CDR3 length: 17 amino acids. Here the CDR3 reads CASSETQDWDRLYEQYF. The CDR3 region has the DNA TGTGCCAGCAGTGAAACCCAGGACTGGGACAGACTTTACGAGCAGTACTTC.

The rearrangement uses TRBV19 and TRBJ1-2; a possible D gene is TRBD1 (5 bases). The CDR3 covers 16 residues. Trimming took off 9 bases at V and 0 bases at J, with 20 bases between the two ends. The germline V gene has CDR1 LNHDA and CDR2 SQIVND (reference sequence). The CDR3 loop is CASRAVGGFTNYGYTF. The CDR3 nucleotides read TGTGCCAGCCGCGCCGTCGGGGGATTTACTAACTATGGCTACACCTTC. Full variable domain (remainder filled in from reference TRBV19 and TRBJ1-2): DGGITQSPKYLFRKEGQNVTLSCEQNLNHDAMYWYRQDPGQGLRLIYYSQIVNDFQKGDIAEGYSVSREKKESFPLTVTSAQKNPTAFYLCASRAVGGFTNYGYTFGSGTRLTVV.

The DNA for the CDR3 is TGTGCCAGTGGGGACAGGGGGTATGGCTACACCTTC. Translated: CASGDRGYGYTF. The V gene is TRBV2, the J gene TRBJ1-2; 11 bases align to TRBD1. V was clipped by 9 bases and J by 5 bases; unmatched bases: 2. Germline lookup yields CDR1 SNHLY and CDR2 FYNNEI. The CDR3 has 12 amino acids.

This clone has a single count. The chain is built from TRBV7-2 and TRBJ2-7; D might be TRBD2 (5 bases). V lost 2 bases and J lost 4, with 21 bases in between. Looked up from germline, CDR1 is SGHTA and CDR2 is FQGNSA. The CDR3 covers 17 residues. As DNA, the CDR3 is TGTGCCAGCAGCTTAAATCGGGGAATAGGAGAGAGGTACGAGCAGTACTTC. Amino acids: CASSLNRGIGERYEQYF.

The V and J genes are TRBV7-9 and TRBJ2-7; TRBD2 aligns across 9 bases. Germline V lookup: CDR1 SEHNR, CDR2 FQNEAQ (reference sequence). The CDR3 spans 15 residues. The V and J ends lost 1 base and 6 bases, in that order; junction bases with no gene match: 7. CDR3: CASSLEAGGWGEQYF. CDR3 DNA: TGTGCCAGCAGCTTAGAAGCGGGAGGTTGGGGCGAGCAGTACTTC.

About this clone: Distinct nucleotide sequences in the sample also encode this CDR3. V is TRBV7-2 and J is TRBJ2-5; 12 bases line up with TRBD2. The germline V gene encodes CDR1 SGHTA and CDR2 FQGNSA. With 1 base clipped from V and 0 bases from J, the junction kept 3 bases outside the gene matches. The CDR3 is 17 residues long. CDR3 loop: CASSLETSGGYQETQYF. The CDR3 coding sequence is TGTGCCAGCAGCTTAGAAACTAGCGGGGGGTACCAAGAGACCCAGTACTTC.

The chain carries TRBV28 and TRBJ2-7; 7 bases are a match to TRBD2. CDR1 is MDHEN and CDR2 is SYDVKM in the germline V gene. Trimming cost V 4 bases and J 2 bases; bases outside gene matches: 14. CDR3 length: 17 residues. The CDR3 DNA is TGTGCCAGCAGTTCCCTGGCGGGAGCCTTGATGACCTACGAGCAGTACTTC. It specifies CASSSLAGALMTYEQYF.

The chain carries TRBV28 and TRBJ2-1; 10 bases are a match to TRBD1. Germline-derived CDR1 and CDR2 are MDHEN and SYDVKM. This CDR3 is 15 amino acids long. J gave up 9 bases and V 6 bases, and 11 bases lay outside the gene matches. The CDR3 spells CASRPGTGEVIEQFF. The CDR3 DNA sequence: TGTGCCAGCAGACCCGGGACAGGGGAGGTCATTGAGCAGTTCTTC.

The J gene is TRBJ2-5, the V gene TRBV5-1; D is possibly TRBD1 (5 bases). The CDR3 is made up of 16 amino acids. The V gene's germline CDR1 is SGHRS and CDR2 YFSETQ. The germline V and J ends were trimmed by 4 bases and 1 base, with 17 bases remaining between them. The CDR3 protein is CASSRSGGAIQETQYF. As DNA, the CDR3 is TGCGCCAGCAGCCGCTCGGGTGGGGCTATCCAAGAGACCCAGTACTTC.

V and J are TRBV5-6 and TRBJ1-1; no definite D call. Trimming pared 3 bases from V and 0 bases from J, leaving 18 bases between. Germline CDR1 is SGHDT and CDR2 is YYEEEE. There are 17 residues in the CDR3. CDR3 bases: TGTGCCAGCAGCTCGCCTCGGGGTCTACACATGAACACTGAAGCTTTCTTT. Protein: CASSSPRGLHMNTEAFF.

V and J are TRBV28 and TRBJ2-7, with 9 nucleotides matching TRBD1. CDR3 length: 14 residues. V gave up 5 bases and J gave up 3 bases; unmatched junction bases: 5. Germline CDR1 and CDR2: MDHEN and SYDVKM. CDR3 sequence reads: CASSTGTGLYEQYV. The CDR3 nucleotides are TGTGCCAGCAGTACCGGGACAGGGCTCTACGAGCAGTACGTC.

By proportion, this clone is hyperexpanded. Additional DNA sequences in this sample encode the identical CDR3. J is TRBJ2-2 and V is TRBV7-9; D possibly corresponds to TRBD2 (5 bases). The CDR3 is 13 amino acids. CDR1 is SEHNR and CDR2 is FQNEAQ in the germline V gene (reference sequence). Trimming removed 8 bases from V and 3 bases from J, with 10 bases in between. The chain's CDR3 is CASLEEDTGELFF. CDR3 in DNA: TGTGCCAGCCTGGAGGAGGACACCGGGGAGCTGTTTTTT. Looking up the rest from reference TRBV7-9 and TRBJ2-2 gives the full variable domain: DTGVSQNPRHKITKRGQNVTFRCDPISEHNRLYWYRQTLGQGPEFLTYFQNEAQLEKSRLLSDRFSAERPKGSFSTLEIQRTEQGDSAMYLCASLEEDTGELFFGEGSRLTVL.

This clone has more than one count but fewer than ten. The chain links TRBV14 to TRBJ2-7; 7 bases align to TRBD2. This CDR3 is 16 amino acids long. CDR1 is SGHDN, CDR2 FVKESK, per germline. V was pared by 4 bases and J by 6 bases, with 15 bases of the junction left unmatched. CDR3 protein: CASSRAMGLTSGEQYV. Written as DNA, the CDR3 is TGTGCCAGCAGCCGGGCAATGGGACTAACCTCGGGCGAGCAGTACGTC.

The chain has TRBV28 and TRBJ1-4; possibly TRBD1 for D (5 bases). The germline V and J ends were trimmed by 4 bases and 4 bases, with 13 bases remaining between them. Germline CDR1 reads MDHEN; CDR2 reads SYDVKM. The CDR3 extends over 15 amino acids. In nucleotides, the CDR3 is TGTGCCAGCAGTTCGGGGGGACGGCTTAATGAAAAACTGTTTTTT. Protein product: CASSSGGRLNEKLFF.

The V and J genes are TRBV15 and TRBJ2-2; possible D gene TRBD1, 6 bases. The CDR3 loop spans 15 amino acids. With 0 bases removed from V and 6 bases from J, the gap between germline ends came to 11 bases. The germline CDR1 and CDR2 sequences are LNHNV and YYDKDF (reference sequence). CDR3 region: CATSRDPGAPGELFF. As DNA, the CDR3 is TGTGCCACCAGCAGAGATCCAGGGGCCCCCGGGGAGCTGTTTTTT.